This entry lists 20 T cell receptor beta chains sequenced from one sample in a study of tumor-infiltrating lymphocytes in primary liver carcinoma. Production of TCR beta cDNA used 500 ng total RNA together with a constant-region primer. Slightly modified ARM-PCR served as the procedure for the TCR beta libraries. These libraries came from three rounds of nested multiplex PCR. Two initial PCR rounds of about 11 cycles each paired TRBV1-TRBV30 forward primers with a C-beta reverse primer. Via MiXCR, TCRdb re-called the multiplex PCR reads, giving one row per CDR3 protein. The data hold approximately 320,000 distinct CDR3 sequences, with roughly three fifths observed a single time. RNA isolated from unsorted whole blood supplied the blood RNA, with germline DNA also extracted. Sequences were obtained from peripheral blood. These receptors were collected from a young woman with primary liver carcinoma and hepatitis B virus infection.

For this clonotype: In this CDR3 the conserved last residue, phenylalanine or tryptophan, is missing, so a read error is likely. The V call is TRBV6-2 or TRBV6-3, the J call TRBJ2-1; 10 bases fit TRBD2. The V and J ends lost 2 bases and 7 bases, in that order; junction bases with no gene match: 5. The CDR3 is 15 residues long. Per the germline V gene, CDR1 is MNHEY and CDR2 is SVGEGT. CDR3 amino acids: CASSYGSGRGNEQFL. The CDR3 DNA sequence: TGTGCCAGCAGTTACGGCAGCGGGAGGGGAAATGAGCAGTTCCTC.

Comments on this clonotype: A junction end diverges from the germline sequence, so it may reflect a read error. The chain's CDR3 is CTSGLNLLAESYNEQFF. CDR3 in DNA: TGTACTAGTGGTTTGAACCTCCTAGCAGAATCCTACAATGAGCAGTTCTTC. The chain uses TRBV12-5 and TRBJ2-1, with a tentative D call TRBD2 (5 bases). Germline V gene lookup returns CDR1 LGHNT and CDR2 FRNRAP. The CDR3 runs 17 residues.

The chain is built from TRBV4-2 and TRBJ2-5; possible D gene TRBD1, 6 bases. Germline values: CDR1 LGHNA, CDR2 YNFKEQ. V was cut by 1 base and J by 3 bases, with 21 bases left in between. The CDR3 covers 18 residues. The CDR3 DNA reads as TGTGCCAGCAGCCAAGTAATTCCTGGGGGCGGTGATAAAGAGACCCAGTACTTC. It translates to CASSQVIPGGGDKETQYF.

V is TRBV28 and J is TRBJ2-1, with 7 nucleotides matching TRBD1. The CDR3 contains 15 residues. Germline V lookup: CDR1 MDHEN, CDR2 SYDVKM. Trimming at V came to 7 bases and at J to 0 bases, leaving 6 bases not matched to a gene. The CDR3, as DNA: TGTGCCAGCATTATGACAGGGAGCTCCTACAATGAGCAGTTCTTC. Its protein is CASIMTGSSYNEQFF.

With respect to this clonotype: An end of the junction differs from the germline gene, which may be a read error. DNA of the CDR3: TGTGTCAGCAGCTTCGGACAGAACGCTGAAGCTTTCTTT. Residues: CVSSFGQNAEAFF. The genes are TRBV11-1 and TRBJ1-1; tentatively, D is TRBD1 (6 bases). This CDR3 comprises 13 residues. Germline V gene data show CDR1 as SGHAT and CDR2 as FQDESV (reference sequence).

CDR3 DNA sequence: TGTGCCAGCAGTTACTATACGATACGGCCGGGACAGGGGGAGTCCTATGGCTACACCTTC. Amino acids: CASSYYTIRPGQGESYGYTF. The chain employs TRBV6-5 and TRBJ1-2; 11 nucleotides match TRBD1. CDR3 size: 20 residues. Germline values: CDR1 MNHEY, CDR2 SVGAGI. V lost 1 base and J lost 4; bases outside the gene matches: 17.

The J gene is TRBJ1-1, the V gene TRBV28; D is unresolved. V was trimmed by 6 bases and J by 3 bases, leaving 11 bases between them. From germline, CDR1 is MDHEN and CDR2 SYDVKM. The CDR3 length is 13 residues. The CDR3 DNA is TGTGCCAGCAGGGAGGGTGGTTACACTGAAGCTTTCTTT. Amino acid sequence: CASREGGYTEAFF.

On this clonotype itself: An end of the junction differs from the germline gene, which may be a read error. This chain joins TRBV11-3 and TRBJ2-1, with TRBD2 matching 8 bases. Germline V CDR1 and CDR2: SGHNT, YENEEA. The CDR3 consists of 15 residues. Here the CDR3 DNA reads TGTACCAGCAGCTTAGGGGCGGGGGGCTACTATGAGCAGTTCTTC. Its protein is CTSSLGAGGYYEQFF.

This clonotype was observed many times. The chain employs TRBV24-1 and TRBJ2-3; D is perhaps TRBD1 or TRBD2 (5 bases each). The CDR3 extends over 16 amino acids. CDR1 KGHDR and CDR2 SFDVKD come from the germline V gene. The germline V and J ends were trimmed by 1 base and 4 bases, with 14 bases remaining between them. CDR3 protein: CATSDFRGMGADTQYF. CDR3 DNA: TGTGCCACCAGTGATTTCCGAGGGATGGGGGCAGATACGCAGTATTTT.

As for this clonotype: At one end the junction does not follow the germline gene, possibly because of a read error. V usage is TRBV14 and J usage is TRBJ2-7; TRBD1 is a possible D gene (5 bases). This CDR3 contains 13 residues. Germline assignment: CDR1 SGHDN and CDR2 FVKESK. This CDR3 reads CPSSQKSKGEQYF. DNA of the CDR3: TGTCCCAGCAGCCAAAAATCCAAGGGGGAGCAGTACTTC.

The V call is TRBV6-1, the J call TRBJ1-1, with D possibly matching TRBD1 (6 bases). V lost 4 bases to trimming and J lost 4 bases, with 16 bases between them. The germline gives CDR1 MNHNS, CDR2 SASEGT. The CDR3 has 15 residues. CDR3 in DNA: TGTGCCAGCAGTGCCCCTACAGGGAGGGCCACTGAAGCTTTCTTT. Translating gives CASSAPTGRATEAFF.

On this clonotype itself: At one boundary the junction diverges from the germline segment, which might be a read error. CDR3 region: CASSLGSSGQETQNF. The CDR3 DNA follows: TGTGCCAGCAGCTTGGGGAGTAGCGGACAAGAGACCCAGAACTTC. The chain carries TRBV5-4 and TRBJ2-5; tentative D call: TRBD2 (6 bases). The CDR3 covers 15 residues. Germline values: CDR1 SGHNT, CDR2 YYREEE (reference sequence).

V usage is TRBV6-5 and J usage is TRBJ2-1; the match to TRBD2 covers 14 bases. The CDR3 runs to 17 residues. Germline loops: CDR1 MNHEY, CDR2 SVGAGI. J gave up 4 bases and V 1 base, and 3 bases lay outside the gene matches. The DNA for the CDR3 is TGTGCCAGCAGTTACTTAGGACTAGCGGGAGGATACAATGAGCAGTTCTTC. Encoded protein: CASSYLGLAGGYNEQFF.

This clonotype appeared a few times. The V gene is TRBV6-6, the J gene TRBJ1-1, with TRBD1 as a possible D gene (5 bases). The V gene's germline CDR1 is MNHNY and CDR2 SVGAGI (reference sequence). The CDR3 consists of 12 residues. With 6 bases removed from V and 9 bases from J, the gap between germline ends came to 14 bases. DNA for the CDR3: TGTGCCAGCAGAGTTACAGGATACAAAGCTTTCTTT. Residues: CASRVTGYKAFF.

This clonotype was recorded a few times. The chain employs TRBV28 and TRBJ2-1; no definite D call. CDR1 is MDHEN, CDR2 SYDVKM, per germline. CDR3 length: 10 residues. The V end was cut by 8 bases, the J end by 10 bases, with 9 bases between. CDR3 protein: CASGPREQFF. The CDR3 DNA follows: TGTGCCAGCGGTCCCCGGGAGCAGTTCTTC.

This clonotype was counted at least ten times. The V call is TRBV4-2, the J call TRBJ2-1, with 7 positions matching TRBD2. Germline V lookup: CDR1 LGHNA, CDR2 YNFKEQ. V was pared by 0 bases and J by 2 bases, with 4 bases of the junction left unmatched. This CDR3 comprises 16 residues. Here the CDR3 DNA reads TGTGCCAGCAGCCAAGACGCGGGAGACCCCTACAATGAGCAGTTCTTC. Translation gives CASSQDAGDPYNEQFF.

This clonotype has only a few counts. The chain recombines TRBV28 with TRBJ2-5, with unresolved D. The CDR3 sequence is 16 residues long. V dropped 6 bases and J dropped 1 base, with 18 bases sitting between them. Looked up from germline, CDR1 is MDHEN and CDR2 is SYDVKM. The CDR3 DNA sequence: TGTGCCAGCAGAACAAAGGACGGAAGATTCCAAGAGACCCAGTACTTC. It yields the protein CASRTKDGRFQETQYF. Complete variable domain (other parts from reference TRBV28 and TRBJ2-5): DVKVTQSSRYLVKRTGEKVFLECVQDMDHENMFWYRQDPGLGLRLIYFSYDVKMKEKGDIPEGYSVSREKKERFSLILESASTNQTSMYLCASRTKDGRFQETQYFGPGTRLLVL.

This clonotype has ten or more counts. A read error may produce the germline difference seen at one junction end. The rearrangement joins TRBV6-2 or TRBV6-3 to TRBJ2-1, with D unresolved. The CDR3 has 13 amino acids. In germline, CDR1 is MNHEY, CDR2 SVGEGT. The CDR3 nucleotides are TGTGCCAGCAGTTACTCGTACGAGCCTACCCCCCGCTTC. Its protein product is CASSYSYEPTPRF.

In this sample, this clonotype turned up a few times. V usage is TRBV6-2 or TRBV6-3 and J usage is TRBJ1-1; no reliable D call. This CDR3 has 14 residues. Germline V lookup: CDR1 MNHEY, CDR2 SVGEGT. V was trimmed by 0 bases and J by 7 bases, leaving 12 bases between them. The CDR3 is CASSYSLVLLEAFF. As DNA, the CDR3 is TGTGCCAGCAGTTACTCGTTAGTTCTGCTTGAAGCTTTCTTT.

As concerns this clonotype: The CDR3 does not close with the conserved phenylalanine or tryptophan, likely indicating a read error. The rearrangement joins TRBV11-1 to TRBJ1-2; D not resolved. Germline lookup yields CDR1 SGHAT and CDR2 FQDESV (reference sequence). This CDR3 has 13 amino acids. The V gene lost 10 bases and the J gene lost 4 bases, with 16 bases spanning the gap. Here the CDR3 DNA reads TGTGCCACTCTGGGTCCCCCCAGCTATGGCTACACCCTC. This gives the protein CATLGPPSYGYTL.